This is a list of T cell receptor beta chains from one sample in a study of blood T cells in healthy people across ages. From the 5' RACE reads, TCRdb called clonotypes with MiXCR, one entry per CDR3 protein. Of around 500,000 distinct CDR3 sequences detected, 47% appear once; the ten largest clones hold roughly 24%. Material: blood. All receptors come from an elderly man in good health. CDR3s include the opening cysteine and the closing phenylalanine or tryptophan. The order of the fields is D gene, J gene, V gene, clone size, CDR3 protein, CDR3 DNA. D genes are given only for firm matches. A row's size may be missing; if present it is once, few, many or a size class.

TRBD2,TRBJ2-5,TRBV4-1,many,CASSPAGDPRETQYF,TGCGCCAGCAGCCCCGCGGGAGACCCCCGTGAGACCCAGTACTTC
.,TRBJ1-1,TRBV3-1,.,CASSQASPIEAFF,TGTGCCAGCAGCCAAGCCTCTCCTATTGAGGCTTTCTTT
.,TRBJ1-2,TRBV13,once,CASSTRTSGYGYTF,TGTGCCAGCAGCACCCGGACCTCAGGCTATGGCTACACCTTC
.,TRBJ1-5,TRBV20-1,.,CSVAEVGQTNQPQHF,TGCAGTGTAGCCGAAGTGGGGCAGACCAATCAGCCCCAGCATTTT
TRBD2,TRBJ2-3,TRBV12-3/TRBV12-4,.,CASISWGGGFTDTQYF,TGTGCCAGCATCTCTTGGGGGGGGGGGTTTACAGATACGCAGTATTTT
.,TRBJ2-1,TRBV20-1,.,CSARSPSATYNEQFF,TGCAGTGCTAGAAGTCCCTCTGCTACCTACAATGAGCAGTTCTTC
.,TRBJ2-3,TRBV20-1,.,CSARIGLGTDTQYF,TGCAGTGCTAGAATCGGGTTAGGCACAGATACGCAGTATTTT
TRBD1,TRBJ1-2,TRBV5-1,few,CASSPGDRAYGYTF,TGCGCCAGCAGCCCGGGGGACAGGGCCTATGGCTACACCTTC
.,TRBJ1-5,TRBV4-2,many,CASSQDVGYSNQPQHF,TGTGCCAGCAGCCAAGATGTAGGGTATAGCAATCAGCCCCAGCATTTT
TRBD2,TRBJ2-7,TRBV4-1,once,CAGSQEGGGPYEQYF,TGCGCCGGCAGCCAAGAGGGCGGGGGGCCCTACGAGCAGTACTTC
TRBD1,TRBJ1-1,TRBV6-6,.,CASSYQGENTEAFF,TGTGCCAGCAGTTACCAGGGGGAGAACACTGAAGCTTTCTTT
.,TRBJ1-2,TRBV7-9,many,CASRAAGAEGYTF,TGTGCCAGCAGAGCAGCAGGGGCGGAGGGCTACACCTTC
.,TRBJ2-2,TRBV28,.,CASSQGLSGELFF,TGTGCCAGCAGTCAGGGTCTTAGCGGGGAGCTGTTTTTT
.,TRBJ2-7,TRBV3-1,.,CASSQGAGTTSEQYF,TGTGCCAGCAGCCAAGGTGCCGGGACGACAAGCGAGCAGTACTTC
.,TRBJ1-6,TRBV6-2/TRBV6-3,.,CASSLPGGVNSPLHF,TGTGCCAGCAGCCTCCCGGGGGGCGTTAATTCACCCCTCCACTTT
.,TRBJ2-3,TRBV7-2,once,CASGFTGSTDTQYF,TGTGCCAGCGGGTTCACAGGTAGCACAGATACGCAGTATTTT
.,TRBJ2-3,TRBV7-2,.,CASSPSMGTQYF,TGTGCCAGCAGCCCGTCTATGGGTACGCAGTATTTT
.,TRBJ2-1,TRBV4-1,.,CASSHPTYNEQFF,TGCGCCAGCAGCCACCCCACCTACAATGAGCAGTTCTTC
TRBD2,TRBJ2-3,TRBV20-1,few,CSARVQLAGNRNTQYF,TGCAGTGCTAGAGTCCAACTAGCGGGAAATCGTAATACGCAGTATTTT
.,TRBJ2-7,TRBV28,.,CASSSLRAEQLNEQYF,TGTGCCAGCAGTTCCCTCCGGGCGGAACAGTTGAACGAGCAGTACTTC
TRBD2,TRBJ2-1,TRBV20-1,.,CSGLATSGGFEQFF,TGCAGTGGCCTCGCGACTAGCGGGGGTTTTGAGCAGTTCTTC
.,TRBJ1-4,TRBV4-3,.,CASSQDKSEKLFF,TGCGCCAGCAGCCAAGATAAGTCTGAAAAACTGTTTTTT
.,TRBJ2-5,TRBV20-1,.,CSARAEETQYF,TGCAGTGCTAGGGCGGAAGAGACCCAGTACTTC
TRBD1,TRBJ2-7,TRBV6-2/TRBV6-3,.,CASRSTGTGRYEQYF,TGTGCCAGCAGGAGTACCGGGACAGGGCGTTACGAGCAGTACTTC
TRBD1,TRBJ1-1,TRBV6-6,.,CTSSYSGGEAFF,TGTACCAGCAGTTACTCAGGGGGCGAAGCTTTCTTT
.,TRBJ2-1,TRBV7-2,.,CASSKDSSSYNEQFF,TGTGCCAGCAGCAAGGACTCCAGCTCCTACAATGAGCAGTTCTTC
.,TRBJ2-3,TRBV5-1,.,CASKGSPSGDTQYF,TGCGCCAGCAAGGGGTCGCCCTCCGGAGATACGCAGTATTTT
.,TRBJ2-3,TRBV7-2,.,CASSLTGSLGDTQYF,TGTGCCAGCAGCTTGACGGGGTCGTTGGGAGATACGCAGTATTTT
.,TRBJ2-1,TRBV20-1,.,CSASQRYNEQFF,TGCAGTGCTAGTCAGAGATACAATGAGCAGTTCTTC
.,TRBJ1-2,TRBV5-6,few,CASPRAPRRRPGGYTF,TGTGCCAGCCCTAGAGCACCACGGCGGCGCCCGGGTGGCTACACCTTC
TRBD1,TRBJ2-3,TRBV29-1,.,CSVDGQGASTQYF,TGCAGCGTTGACGGACAGGGGGCGAGTACGCAGTATTTT
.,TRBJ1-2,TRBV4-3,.,CASSQESTGNYGHTF,TGCGCCAGCAGCCAAGAATCCACAGGAAACTATGGCCACACCTTC
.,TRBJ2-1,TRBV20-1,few,CSARTGQNEQFF,TGCAGTGCTAGGACAGGACAGAATGAGCAGTTCTTC
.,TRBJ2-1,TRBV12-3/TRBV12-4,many,CASYSYSGPYNEQFF,TGTGCCAGCTACTCCTATAGCGGACCTTACAATGAGCAGTTCTTC
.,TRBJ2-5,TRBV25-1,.,CASSETNWVQETQYF,TGTGCCAGCAGTGAAACTAACTGGGTCCAAGAGACCCAGTACTTC
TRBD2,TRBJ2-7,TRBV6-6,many,CASSYSLAGSYEQYF,TGTGCCAGCAGTTACTCTTTAGCGGGGTCCTACGAGCAGTACTTC
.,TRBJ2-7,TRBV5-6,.,CASGLGKGAYEQYF,TGTGCCAGCGGCTTGGGGAAAGGGGCCTACGAGCAGTACTTC
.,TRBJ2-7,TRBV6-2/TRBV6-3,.,CASSRDGGRYNEQYF,TGTGCCAGCAGTAGGGACGGAGGAAGGTATAACGAGCAGTACTTC
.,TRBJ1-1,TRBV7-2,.,CASSLVGVGTEAFF,TGTGCCAGCAGCTTAGTGGGGGTTGGCACTGAAGCTTTCTTT
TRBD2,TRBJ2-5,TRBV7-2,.,CASSLLGGGPVGETQYF,TGTGCCAGCAGCTTGTTAGGCGGGGGACCGGTCGGGGAGACCCAGTACTTC
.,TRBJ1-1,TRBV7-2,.,CATSIWGSSATEAFF,TGTGCCACCTCCATTTGGGGTTCCTCCGCCACTGAAGCTTTCTTT
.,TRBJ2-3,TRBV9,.,CTSSVALDPGLDTQYF,TGTACCAGCAGCGTAGCTCTGGACCCTGGGCTGGATACGCAGTATTTT
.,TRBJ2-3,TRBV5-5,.,CASSFGPGTDTQYF,TGTGCCAGCAGCTTCGGTCCCGGCACAGATACGCAGTATTTT
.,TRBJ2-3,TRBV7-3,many,CASSLTGTDTQYF,TGTGCCAGCAGCTTAACCGGCACAGATACGCAGTATTTT
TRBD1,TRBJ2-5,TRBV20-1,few,CSAQTGAETQYF,TGCAGTGCTCAAACAGGGGCGGAGACCCAGTACTTC
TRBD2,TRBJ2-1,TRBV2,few,CASRRIAGRYNEQFF,TGTGCCAGCAGGAGGATAGCGGGGAGATACAATGAGCAGTTCTTC
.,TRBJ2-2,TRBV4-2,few,CASSFLETGELFF,TGTGCCAGCAGCTTTTTGGAGACTGGGGAGCTGTTTTTT
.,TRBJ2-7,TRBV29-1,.,CSMQAAQEAQYF,TGCAGCATGCAAGCCGCCCAAGAGGCCCAGTACTTC
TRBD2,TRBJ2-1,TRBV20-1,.,CSATKREGSGYEQFF,TGCAGTGCAACCAAGCGGGAGGGGTCTGGCTATGAGCAGTTCTTC
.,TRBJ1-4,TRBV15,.,CATTRGNEILFF,TGTGCCACAACCAGGGGAAATGAAATACTGTTTTTT
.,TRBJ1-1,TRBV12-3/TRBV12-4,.,CASSLSTETEAFF,TGTGCCAGCAGTCTTTCGACGGAGACTGAAGCTTTCTTT
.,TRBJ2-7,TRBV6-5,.,CASSPVRESYEQYF,TGTGCCAGCAGCCCAGTCAGGGAGTCCTACGAGCAGTACTTC
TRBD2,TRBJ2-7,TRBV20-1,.,CSAPLAGGPGYEQYF,TGCAGTGCTCCACTAGCGGGGGGGCCAGGTTACGAGCAGTACTTC
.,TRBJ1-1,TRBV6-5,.,CASSYVRANTEAFF,TGTGCCAGCAGTTACGTCAGGGCTAACACTGAAGCTTTCTTT
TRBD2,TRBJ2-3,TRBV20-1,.,CSARPRLSGSSTDTQYF,TGCAGTGCTAGACCCCGCCTTAGCGGGAGCTCGACAGATACGCAGTATTTT